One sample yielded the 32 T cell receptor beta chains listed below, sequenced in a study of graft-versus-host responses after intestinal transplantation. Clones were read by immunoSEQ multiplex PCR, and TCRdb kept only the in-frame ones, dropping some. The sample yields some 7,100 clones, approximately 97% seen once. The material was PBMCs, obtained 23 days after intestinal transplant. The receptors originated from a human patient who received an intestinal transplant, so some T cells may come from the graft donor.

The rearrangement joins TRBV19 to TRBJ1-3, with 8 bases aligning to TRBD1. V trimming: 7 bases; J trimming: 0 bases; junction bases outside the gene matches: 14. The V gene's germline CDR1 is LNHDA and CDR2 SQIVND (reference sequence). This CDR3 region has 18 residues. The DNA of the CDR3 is TGTGCCAGTAAGGGGGACAGGTTCGCCCTCATCTCTGGAAACACCATATATTTT. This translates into CASKGDRFALISGNTIYF.

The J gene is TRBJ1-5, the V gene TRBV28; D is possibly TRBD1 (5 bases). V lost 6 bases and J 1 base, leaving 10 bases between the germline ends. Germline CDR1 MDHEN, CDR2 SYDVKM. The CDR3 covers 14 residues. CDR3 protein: CASSFWGSNQPQHF. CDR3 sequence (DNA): TGTGCCAGCAGCTTCTGGGGCAGCAATCAGCCCCAGCATTTT.

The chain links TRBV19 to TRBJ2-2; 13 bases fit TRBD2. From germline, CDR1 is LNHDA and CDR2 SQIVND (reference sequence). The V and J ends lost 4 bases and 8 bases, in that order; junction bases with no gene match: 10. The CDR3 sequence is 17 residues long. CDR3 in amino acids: CASSSVAGTSGKGELFF. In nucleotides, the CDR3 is TGTGCCAGTAGTAGTGTGGCCGGGACTAGCGGGAAGGGGGAGCTGTTTTTT.

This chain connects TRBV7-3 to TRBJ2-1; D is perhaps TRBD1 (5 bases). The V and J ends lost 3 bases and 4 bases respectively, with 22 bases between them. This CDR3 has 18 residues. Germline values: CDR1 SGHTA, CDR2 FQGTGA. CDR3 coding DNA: TGTGCCAGCAGCTTGCCTCCCACGTGGGTCAGGGTTTACAATGAGCAGTTCTTC. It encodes CASSLPPTWVRVYNEQFF.

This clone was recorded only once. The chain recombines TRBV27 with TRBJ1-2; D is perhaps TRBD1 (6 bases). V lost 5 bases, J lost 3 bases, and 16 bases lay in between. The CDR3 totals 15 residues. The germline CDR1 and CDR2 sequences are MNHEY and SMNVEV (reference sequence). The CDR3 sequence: CASSPRSGEHYGYTF. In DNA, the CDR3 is TGTGCCAGCAGTCCCCGGTCAGGGGAGCACTATGGCTACACCTTC.

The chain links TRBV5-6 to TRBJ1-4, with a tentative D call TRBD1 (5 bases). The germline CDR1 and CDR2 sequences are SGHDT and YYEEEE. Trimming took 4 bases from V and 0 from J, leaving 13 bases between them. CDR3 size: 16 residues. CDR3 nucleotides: TGTGCCAGCAGCCGGTGGGCAGGGCCAACTAATGAAAAACTGTTTTTT. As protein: CASSRWAGPTNEKLFF.

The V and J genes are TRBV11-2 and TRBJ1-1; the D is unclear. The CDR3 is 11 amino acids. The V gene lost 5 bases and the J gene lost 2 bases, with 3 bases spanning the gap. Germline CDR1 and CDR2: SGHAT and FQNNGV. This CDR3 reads CASSINTEAFF. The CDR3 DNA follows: TGTGCCAGCAGCATTAACACTGAAGCTTTCTTT.

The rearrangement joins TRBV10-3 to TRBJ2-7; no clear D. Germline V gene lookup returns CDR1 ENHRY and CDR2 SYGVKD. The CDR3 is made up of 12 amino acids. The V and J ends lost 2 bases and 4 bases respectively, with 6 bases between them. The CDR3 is CAISEDGYEQYF. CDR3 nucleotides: TGTGCCATCAGTGAGGATGGTTACGAGCAGTACTTC.

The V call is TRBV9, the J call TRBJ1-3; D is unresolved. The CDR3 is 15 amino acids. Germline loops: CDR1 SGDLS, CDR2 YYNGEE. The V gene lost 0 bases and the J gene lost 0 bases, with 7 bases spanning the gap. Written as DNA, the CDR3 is TGTGCCAGCAGCGTAGGGGCGACCTCTGGAAACACCATATATTTT. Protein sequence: CASSVGATSGNTIYF.

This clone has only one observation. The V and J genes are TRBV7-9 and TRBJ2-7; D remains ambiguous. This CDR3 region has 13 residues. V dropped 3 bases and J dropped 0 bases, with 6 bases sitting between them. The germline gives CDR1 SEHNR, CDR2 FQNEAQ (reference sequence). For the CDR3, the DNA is TGTGCCAGCAGCTTCTCGAGCTCCTACGAGCAGTACTTC. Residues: CASSFSSSYEQYF.

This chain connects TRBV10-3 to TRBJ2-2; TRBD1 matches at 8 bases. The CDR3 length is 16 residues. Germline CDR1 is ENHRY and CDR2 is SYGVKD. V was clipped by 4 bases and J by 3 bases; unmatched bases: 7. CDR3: CAISVQGAEHTGELFF. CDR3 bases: TGTGCCATCAGTGTCCAGGGGGCGGAACACACCGGGGAGCTGTTTTTT.

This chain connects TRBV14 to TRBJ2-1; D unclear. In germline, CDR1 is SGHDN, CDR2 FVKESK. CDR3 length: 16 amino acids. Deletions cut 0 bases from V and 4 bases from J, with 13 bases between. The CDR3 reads CASSQEIRPPYNEQFF. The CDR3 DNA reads TGTGCCAGCAGCCAAGAGATCCGGCCTCCTTACAATGAGCAGTTCTTC. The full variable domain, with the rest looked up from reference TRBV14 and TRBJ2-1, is EAGVTQFPSHSVIEKGQTVTLRCDPISGHDNLYWYRRVMGKEIKFLLHFVKESKQDESGMPNNRFLAERTGGTYSTLKVQPAELEDSGVYFCASSQEIRPPYNEQFFGPGTRLTVL.

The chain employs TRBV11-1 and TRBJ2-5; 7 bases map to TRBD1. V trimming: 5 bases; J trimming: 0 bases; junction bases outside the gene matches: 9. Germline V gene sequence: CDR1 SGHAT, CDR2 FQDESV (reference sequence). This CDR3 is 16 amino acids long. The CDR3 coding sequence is TGTGCCAGCAGCCAAAGCATCAGGGGGTACCAAGAGACCCAGTACTTC. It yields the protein CASSQSIRGYQETQYF. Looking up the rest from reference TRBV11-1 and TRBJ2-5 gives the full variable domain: EAEVAQSPRYKITEKSQAVAFWCDPISGHATLYWYRQILGQGPELLVQFQDESVVDDSQLPKDRFSAERLKGVDSTLKIQPAELGDSAMYLCASSQSIRGYQETQYFGPGTRLLVL.

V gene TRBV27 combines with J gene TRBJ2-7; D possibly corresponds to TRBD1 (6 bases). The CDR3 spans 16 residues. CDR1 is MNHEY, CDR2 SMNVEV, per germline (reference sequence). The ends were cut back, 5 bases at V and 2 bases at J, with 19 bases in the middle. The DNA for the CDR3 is TGTGCCAGCAGTCCGCCCCCAGGGGTAATTCCCTACGAGCAGTACTTC. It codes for CASSPPPGVIPYEQYF.

CDR3 sequence reads: CASNVMEGTEAFF. As DNA, the CDR3 is TGCGCCAGCAACGTAATGGAAGGCACTGAAGCTTTCTTT. The chain joins TRBV4-1 to TRBJ1-1; unclear D gene. CDR1 and CDR2 from the germline V gene are MGHRA and YSYEKL. This CDR3 is built from 13 residues. The V end lost 7 bases, the J end lost 4 bases, and 13 bases lay between the germline ends.

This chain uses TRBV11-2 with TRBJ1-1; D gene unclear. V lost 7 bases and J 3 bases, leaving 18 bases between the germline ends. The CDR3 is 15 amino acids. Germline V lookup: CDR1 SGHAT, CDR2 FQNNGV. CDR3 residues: CASTNLPGLDTEAFF. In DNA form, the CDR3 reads TGTGCCAGCACCAACCTCCCAGGCTTGGACACTGAAGCTTTCTTT.

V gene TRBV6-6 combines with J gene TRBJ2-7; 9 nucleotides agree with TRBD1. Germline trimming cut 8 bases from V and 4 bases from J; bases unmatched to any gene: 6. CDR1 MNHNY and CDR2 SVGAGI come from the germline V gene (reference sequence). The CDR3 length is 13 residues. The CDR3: CASGAGTGYEQYF. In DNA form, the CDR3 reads TGTGCCAGCGGGGCGGGGACAGGGTACGAGCAGTACTTC.

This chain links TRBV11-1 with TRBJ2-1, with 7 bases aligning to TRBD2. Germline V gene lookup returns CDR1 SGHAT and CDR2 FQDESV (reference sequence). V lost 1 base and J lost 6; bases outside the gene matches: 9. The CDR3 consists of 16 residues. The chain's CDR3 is CASSLGRGTIGNEQFF. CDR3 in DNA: TGTGCCAGCAGCTTAGGCCGGGGGACTATCGGCAATGAGCAGTTCTTC.

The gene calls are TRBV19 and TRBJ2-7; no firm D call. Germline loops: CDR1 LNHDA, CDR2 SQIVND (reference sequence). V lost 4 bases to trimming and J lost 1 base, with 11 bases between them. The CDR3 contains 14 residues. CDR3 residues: CASSRYERSYEQYF. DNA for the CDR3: TGTGCCAGTAGTAGGTATGAGAGGTCCTACGAGCAGTACTTC.

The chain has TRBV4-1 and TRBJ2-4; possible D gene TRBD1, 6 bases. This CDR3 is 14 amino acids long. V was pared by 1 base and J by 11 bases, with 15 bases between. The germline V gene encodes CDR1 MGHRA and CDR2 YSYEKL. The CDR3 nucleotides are TGCGCCAGCAGCCAAGCACCGGAAGCAGGGGTTCAGTACTTC. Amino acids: CASSQAPEAGVQYF.

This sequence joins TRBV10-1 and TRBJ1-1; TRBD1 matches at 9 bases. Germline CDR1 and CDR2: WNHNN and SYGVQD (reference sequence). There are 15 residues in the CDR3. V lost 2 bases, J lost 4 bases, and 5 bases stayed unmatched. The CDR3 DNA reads TGCGCCAGCAGTGAGGGCGGGACAGGGACCACTGAAGCTTTCTTT. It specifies CASSEGGTGTTEAFF.

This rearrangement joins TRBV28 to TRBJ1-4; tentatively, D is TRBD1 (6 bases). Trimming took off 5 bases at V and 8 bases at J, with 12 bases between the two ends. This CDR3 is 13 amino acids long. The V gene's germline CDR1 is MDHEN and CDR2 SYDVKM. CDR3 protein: CASSGQGQEKLFF. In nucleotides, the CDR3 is TGTGCCAGCAGTGGGCAGGGGCAAGAAAAACTGTTTTTT.

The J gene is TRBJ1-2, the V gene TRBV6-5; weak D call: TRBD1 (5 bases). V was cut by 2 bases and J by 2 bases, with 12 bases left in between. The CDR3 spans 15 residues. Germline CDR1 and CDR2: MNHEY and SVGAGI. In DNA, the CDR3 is TGTGCCAGCAGTTACAGGGGAGGGGACAACTATGGCTACACCTTC. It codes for CASSYRGGDNYGYTF.

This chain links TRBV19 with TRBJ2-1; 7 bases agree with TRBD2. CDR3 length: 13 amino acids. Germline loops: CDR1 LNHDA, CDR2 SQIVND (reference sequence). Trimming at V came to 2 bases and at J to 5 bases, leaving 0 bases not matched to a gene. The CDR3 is CASSISGNNEQFF. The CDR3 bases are TGTGCCAGTAGTATAAGCGGGAACAATGAGCAGTTCTTC.

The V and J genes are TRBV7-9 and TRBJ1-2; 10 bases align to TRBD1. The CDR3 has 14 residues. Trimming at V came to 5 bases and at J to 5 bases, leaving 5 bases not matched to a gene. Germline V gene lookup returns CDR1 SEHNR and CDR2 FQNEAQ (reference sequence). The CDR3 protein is CASSPDRGWYGYTF. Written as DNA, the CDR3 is TGTGCCAGCAGCCCGGACAGGGGGTGGTATGGCTACACCTTC.

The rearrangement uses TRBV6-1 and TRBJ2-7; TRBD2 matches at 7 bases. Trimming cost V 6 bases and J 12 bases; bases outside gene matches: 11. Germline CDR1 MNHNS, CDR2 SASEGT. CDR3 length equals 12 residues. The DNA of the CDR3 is TGTGCCAGCAGGGGGAGGGGTGCTGAGGGGTACTTC. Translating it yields CASRGRGAEGYF.

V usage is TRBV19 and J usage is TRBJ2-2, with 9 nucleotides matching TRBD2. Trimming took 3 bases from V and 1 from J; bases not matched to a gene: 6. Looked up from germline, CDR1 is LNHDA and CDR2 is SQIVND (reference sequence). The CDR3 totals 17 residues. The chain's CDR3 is CASSIIAGVRNTGELFF. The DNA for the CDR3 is TGTGCCAGTAGTATTATAGCGGGAGTAAGGAACACCGGGGAGCTGTTTTTT.

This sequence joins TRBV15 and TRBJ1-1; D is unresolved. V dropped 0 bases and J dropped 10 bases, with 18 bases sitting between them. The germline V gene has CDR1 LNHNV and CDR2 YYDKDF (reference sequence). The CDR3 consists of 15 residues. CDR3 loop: CATSRDLSTAWGAFF. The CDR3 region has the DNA TGTGCCACCAGCAGAGATCTCTCGACGGCCTGGGGAGCTTTCTTT.

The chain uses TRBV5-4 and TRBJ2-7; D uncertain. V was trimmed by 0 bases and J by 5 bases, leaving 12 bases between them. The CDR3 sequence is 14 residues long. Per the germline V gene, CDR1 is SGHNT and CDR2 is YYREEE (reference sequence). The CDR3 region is CASSLGVGINEQYF. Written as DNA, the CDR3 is TGTGCCAGCAGCTTGGGTGTGGGAATCAACGAGCAGTACTTC.

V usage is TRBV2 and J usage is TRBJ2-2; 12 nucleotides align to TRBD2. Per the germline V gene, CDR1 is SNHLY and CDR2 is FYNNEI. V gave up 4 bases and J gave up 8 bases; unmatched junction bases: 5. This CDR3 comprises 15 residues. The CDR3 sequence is CASSGLAGVGGELFF. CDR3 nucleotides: TGTGCCAGCAGTGGACTAGCGGGAGTGGGAGGGGAGCTGTTTTTT.

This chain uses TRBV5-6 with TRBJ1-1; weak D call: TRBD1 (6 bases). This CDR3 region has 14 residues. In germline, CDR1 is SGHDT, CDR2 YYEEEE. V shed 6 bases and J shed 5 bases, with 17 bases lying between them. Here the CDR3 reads CASIMTGVKTEAFF. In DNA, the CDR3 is TGTGCCAGCATCATGACAGGTGTTAAAACTGAAGCTTTCTTT.

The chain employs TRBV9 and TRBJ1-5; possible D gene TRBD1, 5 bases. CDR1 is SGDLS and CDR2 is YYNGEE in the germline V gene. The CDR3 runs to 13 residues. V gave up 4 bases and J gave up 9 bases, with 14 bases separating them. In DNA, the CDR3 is TGTGCCAGCAGCCCTCAGAGGGGAGGGCCCCAGCATTTT. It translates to CASSPQRGGPQHF.